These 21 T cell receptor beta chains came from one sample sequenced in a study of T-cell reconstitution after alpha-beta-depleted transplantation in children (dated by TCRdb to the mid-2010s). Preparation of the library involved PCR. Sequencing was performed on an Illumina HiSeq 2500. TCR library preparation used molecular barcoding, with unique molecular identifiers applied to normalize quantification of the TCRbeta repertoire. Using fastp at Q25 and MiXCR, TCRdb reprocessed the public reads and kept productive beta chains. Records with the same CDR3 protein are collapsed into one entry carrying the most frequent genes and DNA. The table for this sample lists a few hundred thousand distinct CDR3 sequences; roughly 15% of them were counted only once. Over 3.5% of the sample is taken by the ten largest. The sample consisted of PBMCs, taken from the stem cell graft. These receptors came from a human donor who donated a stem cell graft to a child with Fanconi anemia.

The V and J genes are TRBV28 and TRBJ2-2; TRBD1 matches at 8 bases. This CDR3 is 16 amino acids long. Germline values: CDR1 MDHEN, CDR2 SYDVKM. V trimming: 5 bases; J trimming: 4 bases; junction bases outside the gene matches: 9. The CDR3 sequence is CASSEFRGLATGELFF. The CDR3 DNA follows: TGTGCCAGCAGTGAATTCAGGGGGCTGGCCACCGGGGAGCTGTTTTTT.

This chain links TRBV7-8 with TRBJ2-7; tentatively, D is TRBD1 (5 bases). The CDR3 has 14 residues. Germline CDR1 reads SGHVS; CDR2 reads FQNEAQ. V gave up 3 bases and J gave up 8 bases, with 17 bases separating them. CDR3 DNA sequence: TGTGCCAGCAGCTTTGGTGGGGCTAATTTCCAGCAGTACTTC. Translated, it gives CASSFGGANFQQYF.

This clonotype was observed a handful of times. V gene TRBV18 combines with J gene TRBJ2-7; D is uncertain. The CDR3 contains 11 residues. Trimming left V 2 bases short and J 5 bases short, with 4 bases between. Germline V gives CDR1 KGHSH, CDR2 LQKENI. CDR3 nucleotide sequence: TGTGCCAGCTCACCATCGAACGAGCAGTACTTC. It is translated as CASSPSNEQYF.

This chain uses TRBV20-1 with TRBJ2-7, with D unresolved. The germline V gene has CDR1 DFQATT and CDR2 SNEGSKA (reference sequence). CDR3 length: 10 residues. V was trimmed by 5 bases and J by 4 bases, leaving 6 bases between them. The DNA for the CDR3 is TGCAGTGCTTCAGGTTACGAGCAGTACGTC. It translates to CSASGYEQYV.

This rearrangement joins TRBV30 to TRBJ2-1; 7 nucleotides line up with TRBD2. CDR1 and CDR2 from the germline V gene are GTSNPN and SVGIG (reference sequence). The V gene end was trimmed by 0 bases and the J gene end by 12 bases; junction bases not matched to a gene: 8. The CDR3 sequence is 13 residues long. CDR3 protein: CAWSVREELGQFF. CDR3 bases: TGTGCCTGGAGTGTACGGGAGGAATTGGGGCAGTTCTTC.

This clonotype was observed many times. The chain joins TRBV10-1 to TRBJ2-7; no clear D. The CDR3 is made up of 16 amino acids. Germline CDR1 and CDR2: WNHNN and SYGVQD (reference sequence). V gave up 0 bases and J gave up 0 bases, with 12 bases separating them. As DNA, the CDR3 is TGCGCCAGCAGTGAGTCTATTAAATGGGCCTCCTACGAGCAGTACGTC. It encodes CASSESIKWASYEQYV.

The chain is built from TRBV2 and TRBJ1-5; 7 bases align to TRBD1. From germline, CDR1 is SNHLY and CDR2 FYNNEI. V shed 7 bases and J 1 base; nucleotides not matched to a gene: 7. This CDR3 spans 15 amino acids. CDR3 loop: CASTPQGQSNQPQHF. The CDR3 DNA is TGTGCCAGCACTCCACAGGGGCAGAGCAATCAGCCCCAGCATTTT.

CDR3 in amino acids: CSAREGSGYNEQFF. DNA for the CDR3: TGCAGTGCTAGAGAGGGTAGCGGTTACAATGAGCAGTTCTTC. The chain carries TRBV20-1 and TRBJ2-1; possibly TRBD2 for D (6 bases). This CDR3 comprises 14 residues. Germline CDR1 reads DFQATT; CDR2 reads SNEGSKA (reference sequence). The V gene lost 0 bases and the J gene lost 4 bases, with 10 bases spanning the gap.

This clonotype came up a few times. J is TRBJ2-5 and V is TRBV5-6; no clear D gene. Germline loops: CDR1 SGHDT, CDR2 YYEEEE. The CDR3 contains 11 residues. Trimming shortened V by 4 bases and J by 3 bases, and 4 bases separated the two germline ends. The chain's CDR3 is CASSIKETQYF. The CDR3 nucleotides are TGTGCCAGCAGCATTAAAGAGACCCAGTACTTC. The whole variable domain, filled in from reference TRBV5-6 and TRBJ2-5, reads DAGVTQSPTHLIKTRGQQVTLRCSPKSGHDTVSWYQQALGQGPQFIFQYYEEEERQRGNFPDRFSGHQFPNYSSELNVNALLLGDSALYLCASSIKETQYFGPGTRLLVL.

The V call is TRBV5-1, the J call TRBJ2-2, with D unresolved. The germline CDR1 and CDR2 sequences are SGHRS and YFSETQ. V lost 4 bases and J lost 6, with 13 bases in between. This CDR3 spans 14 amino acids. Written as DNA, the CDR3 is TGCGCCAGCAGCCCGGTACAAGGAGCCGGGGAGCTGTTTTTT. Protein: CASSPVQGAGELFF.

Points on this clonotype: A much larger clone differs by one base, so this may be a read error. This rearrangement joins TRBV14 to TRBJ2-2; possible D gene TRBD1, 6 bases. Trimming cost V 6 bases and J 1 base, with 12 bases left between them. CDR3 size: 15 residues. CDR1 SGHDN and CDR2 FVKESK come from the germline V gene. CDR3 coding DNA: TGTGCCAGCAGTTCCGGGACATGGAACACCGGGGAGCTGTTTTTT. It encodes CASSSGTWNTGELFF.

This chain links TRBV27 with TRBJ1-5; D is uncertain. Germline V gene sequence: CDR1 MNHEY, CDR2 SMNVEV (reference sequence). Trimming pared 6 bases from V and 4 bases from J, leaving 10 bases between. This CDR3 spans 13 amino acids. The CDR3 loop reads CASSLSANQPQHF. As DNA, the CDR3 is TGTGCCAGCAGCCTCTCGGCGAATCAGCCCCAGCATTTT.

The CDR3 spells CASSLTGYSADTQYF. CDR3 nucleotides: TGTGCCAGCAGCTTGACAGGGTATTCGGCAGATACGCAGTATTTT. This chain joins TRBV7-9 and TRBJ2-3, with 7 bases lining up with TRBD1. With 3 bases clipped from V and 4 bases from J, the junction kept 7 bases outside the gene matches. The CDR3 extends over 15 amino acids. Germline loops: CDR1 SEHNR, CDR2 FQNEAQ (reference sequence).

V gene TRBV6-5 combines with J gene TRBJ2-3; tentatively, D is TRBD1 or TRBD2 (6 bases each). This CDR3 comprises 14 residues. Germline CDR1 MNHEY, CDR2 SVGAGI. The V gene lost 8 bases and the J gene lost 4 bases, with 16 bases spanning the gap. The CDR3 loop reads CASRLSGAADTQYF. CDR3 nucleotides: TGTGCCAGCCGGTTATCGGGGGCGGCAGATACGCAGTATTTT.

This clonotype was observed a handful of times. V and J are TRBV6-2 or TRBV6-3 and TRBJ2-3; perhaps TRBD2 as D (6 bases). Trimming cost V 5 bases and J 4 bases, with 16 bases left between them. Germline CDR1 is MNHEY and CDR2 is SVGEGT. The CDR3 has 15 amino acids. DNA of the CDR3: TGTGCCAGCAGTACCCGACTAGAGGACGCAGATACGCAGTATTTT. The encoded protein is CASSTRLEDADTQYF.

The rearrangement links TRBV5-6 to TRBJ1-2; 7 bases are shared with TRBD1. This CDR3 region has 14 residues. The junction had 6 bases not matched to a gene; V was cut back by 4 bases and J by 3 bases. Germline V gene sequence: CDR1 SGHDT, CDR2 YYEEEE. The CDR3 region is CASSPTGVHYGYTF. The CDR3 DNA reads TGTGCCAGCAGCCCCACAGGGGTTCACTATGGCTACACCTTC.

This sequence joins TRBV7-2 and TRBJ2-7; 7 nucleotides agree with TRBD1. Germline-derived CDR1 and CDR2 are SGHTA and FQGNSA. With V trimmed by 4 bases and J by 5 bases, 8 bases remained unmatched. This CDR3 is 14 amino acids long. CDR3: CASSSRQGSNEQYF. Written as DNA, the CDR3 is TGTGCCAGCAGCTCCCGACAGGGTAGCAACGAGCAGTACTTC. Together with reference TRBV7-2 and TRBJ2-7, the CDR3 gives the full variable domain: GAGVSQSPSNKVTEKGKDVELRCDPISGHTALYWYRQSLGQGLEFLIYFQGNSAPDKSGLPSDRFSAERTGGSVSTLTIQRTQQEDSAVYLCASSSRQGSNEQYFGPGTRLTVT.

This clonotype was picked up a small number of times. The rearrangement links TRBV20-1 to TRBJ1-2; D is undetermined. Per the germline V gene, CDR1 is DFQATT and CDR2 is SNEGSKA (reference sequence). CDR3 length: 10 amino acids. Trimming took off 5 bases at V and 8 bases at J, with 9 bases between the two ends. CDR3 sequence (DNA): TGCAGTGCTTTACAAGGGGGCTACACCTTC. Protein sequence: CSALQGGYTF.

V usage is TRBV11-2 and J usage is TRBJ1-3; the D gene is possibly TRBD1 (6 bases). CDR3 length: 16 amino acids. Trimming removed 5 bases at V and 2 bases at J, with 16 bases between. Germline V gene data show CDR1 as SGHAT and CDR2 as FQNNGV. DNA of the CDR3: TGTGCCAGCAGCCGCCAGGGGTTGGCCCCTGGAAACACCATATATTTT. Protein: CASSRQGLAPGNTIYF.

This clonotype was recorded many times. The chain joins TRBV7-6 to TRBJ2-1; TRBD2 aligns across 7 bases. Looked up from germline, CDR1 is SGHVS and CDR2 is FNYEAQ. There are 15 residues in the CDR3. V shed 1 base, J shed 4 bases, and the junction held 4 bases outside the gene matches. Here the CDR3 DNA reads TGTGCCAGCAGCTTAGGCTTGGGGGGGTACAATGAGCAGTTCTTC. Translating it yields CASSLGLGGYNEQFF.

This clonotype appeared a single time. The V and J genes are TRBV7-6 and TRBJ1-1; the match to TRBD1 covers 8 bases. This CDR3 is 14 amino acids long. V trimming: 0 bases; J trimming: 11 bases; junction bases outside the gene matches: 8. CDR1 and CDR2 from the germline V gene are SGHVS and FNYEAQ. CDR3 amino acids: CASSLATGDVRAFF. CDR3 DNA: TGTGCCAGCAGCTTAGCGACAGGGGATGTGCGCGCTTTCTTT. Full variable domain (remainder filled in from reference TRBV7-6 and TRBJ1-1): GAGVSQSPRYKVTKRGQDVALRCDPISGHVSLYWYRQALGQGPEFLTYFNYEAQQDKSGLPNDRFSAERPEGSISTLTIQRTEQRDSAMYRCASSLATGDVRAFFGQGTRLTVV.